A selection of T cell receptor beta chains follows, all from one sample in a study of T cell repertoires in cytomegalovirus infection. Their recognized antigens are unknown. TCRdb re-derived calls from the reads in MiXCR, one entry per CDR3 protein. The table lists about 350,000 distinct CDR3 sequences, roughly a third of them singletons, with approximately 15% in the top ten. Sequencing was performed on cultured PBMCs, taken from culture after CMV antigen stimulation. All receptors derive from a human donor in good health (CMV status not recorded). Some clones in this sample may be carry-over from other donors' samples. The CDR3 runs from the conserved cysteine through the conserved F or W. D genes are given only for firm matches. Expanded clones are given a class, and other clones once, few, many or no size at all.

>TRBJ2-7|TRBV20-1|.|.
TGCAGTGCTAGAGACCTGCTTCCCTACGAGCAGTACTTC
CSARDLLPYEQYF
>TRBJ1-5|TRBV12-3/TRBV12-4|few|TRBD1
TGTGCCAGCAGAGGGACAGGGCGCCAGCCCCAGCATTTT
CASRGTGRQPQHF
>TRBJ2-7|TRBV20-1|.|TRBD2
TGCAGTGCTAGGTCCTTCAGCGGGAGCTACGAGCAGTACTTC
CSARSFSGSYEQYF
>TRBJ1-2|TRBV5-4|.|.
TGTGCCAGCAGCTTGGCAGGGAAGGACTATGGCTACACCTTC
CASSLAGKDYGYTF
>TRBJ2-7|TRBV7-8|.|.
TGTGCCAGCAGCGCTACTCTACGGGACCCTAGTTGGTTC
CASSATLRDPSWF
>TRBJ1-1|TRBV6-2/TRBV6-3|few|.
TGTGCCAGCAGACGCGGACAGTTGAACACTGAAGCTTTCTTT
CASRRGQLNTEAFF
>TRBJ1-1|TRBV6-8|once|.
TGTGCCAGCAGTCCCCCAGGGCGTAGCACTGAAGCTTTCTTT
CASSPPGRSTEAFF
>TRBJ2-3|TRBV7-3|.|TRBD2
TGTGCCAGCAGCGTGGCCAGCGGGAGTGGGACAGATACGCAGTATTTT
CASSVASGSGTDTQYF
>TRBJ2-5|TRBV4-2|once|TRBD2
TGTGCCAGCAGCCGACGACTAGCGGGTTTCCAAGAGACCCAGTACTTC
CASSRRLAGFQETQYF
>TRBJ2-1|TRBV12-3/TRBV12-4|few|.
TGTGCCAGCAGTCCTTCCGGGACTTTCCTCAATGAGCAGTTCTTC
CASSPSGTFLNEQFF
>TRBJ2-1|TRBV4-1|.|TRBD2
TGCGCCAGCAGCCAAGATCATCTAGCGGCCAATGAGCAGTTCTTC
CASSQDHLAANEQFF
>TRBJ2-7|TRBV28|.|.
TGTGCCAGCAGCCCCCTAGAAAGCTCCTACGAGCAGTACTTC
CASSPLESSYEQYF
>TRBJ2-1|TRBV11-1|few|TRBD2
TGTGCCAGCAGCCTAGCAGAAGGCCTAGCGGTTTACAATGAGCAGTTCTTC
CASSLAEGLAVYNEQFF
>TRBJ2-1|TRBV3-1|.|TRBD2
TGTGCCAGCAGCCCCCCCGGCGGGAGATTCTACAATGAGCAGTTCTTC
CASSPPGGRFYNEQFF
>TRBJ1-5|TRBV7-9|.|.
TGTGCCAGCAGCGTAGCCCCAAATCAGCCCCAGCATTTT
CASSVAPNQPQHF
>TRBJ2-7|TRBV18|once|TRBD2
TGTGCCAGCTCAGGGACTAGCGAGACCTACGAGCAGTACTTC
CASSGTSETYEQYF
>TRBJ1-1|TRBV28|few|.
TGTGCCAGCAGTTTTCGGCGATTTTCGAACACTGAAGCTTTCTTT
CASSFRRFSNTEAFF
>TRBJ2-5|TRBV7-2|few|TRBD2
TGTGCCAGCAGCTCCTCGGGGCTAGCGGGAGAGACCCAGTACTTC
CASSSSGLAGETQYF
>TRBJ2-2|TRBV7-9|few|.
TGTGCCAGCAGCCCAGCGTCAGGAACAAACACCGGGGAGCTGTTTTTT
CASSPASGTNTGELFF
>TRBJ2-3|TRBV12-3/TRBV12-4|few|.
TGTGCCAGCAGTTCTGTGTTAGCCCTCTTCTCAGATACGCAGTATTTT
CASSSVLALFSDTQYF
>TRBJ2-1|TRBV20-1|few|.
TGCAGCGGCCAGGGGTGGAATGAGCAGTTCTTC
CSGQGWNEQFF
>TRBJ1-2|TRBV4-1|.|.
TGCGCCAGCAGCCAAGACCCGGGATCGAACTATGGCTACACCTTC
CASSQDPGSNYGYTF
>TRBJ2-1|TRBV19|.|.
TGTGCCAGTAGTATGACATACGGCTACAATGAGCAGTTCTTC
CASSMTYGYNEQFF
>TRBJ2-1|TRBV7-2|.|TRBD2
TGTGCCAGCAGCCCGCGTGGGACTATCAATGAGCAGTTCTTC
CASSPRGTINEQFF
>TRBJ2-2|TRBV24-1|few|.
TGTGCCACCAGGCCAGGGAACACCGGGGAGCTGTTTTTT
CATRPGNTGELFF
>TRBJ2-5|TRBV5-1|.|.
TGCGCCAGCAGCCGGACAGAGCTGGAGACCCAGTACTTC
CASSRTELETQYF
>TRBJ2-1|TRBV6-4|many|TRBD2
TGTGCCAGCAGTGACTCGACTAGCGGGAGCAATGAGCAGTTCTTC
CASSDSTSGSNEQFF
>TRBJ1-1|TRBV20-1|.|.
TGCAGTGCTATAGACCGTAACACTGAAGCTTTCTTT
CSAIDRNTEAFF
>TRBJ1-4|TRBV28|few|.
TGTGCCAGCAGAATTATAACAGAAGGAGAAAAACTGTTTTTT
CASRIITEGEKLFF
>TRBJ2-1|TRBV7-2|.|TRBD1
TGTGCCAGCAGCAGACAGGGGGCCTATGAGCAGTTCTTC
CASSRQGAYEQFF
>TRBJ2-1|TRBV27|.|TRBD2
TGTGCCAGCAGTTCTCGGGTAGCGGGAGTAGGTGAGCAGTTCTTC
CASSSRVAGVGEQFF
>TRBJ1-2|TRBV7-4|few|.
TGTGCCAGCAGCTTAATGATGCATGGCTACACCTTC
CASSLMMHGYTF
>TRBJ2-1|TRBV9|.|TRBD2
TGTGCCAGCAGCGTAGCGTCGGGAGGGGACGATGAGCAGTTCTTC
CASSVASGGDDEQFF
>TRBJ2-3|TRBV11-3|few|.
TGTGCCAGCAGCTTAGTATCCTTTCTTCCGGGACACAAATTCACAGATACGCAGTATTTT
CASSLVSFLPGHKFTDTQYF
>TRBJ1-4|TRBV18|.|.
TGTGCCAGCTCACCACGGGGGCTTCGTGAAAAACTGTTTTTT
CASSPRGLREKLFF
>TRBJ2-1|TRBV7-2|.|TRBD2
TGTGCCAGCAGCTTAGAAGCCAGACTAGCGGGAGATAATGAGCAGTTCTTC
CASSLEARLAGDNEQFF
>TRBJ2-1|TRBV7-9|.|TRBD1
TGTGCCAGCAGCGACTCGAGTACAGGGGTCTATGGGGGGTTCTTC
CASSDSSTGVYGGFF
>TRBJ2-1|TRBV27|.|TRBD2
TGTGCCAGCAGTCTCCAAGCACTAGCGGTGAGAAATGAGCAGTTCTTC
CASSLQALAVRNEQFF
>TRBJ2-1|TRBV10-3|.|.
TGTGCCATCAGGCCACCGTCCTACAATGAGCAGTTCTTC
CAIRPPSYNEQFF
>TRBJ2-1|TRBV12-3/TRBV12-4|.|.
TGTGCCAGCAGTTTATCGCCCGGCGGCTGGGACGACAATGAGCAGTTCTTC
CASSLSPGGWDDNEQFF
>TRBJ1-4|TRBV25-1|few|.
TGTGCCAGCAGTTCGGCAGTCCTGGGAAAACTGTTTTTT
CASSSAVLGKLFF
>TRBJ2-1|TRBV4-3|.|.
TGCGCCAGCAGCCAAGTTTACAGGAACAATGAGCAGTTCTTC
CASSQVYRNNEQFF
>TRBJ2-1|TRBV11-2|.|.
TGTGCCAGCAGCTCGGGCTTAAATGAGCAGTTCTTC
CASSSGLNEQFF
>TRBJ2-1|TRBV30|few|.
TGTGCCTGGAGACCTCCACAGGGTAGGGGCTCCTACAATGAGCAGTTCTTC
CAWRPPQGRGSYNEQFF
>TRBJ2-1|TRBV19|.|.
TGTGCCAGTAGCAAACCGGGACACGATACCAATGAGCAGTTCTTC
CASSKPGHDTNEQFF
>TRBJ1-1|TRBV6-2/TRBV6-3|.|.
TGTGCCAGCAGTTACGATCAAGGGAACACTGAAGCTTTCTTT
CASSYDQGNTEAFF
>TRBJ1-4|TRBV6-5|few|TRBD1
TGTGCCAGCAGTTCAGGACAGGGGGAAACTAATGAAAAACTGTTTTTT
CASSSGQGETNEKLFF
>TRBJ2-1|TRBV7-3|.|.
TGTGCCAGCAGCTCGCAACCGGGACTTTCAGAGCAGTTCTTC
CASSSQPGLSEQFF
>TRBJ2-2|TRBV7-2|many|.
TGTGCCAGCAGCTTAGCTGGCCGGAACACCGGGGAGCTGTTTTTT
CASSLAGRNTGELFF
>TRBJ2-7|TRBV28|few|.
TGTGCCAGCAGTGCCGGGACCAGCGGCCCTCACGAGCAGTACTTC
CASSAGTSGPHEQYF
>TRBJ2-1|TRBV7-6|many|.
TGTGCCAGCAGCTTCGGCGGGGACTCCTACAATGAGCAGTTCTTC
CASSFGGDSYNEQFF
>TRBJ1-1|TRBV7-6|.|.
TGTGCCAGCAGCCCCACGGGTGCCGAAGCTTTCTTT
CASSPTGAEAFF
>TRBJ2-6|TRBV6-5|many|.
TGTGCCAGCAGTTACGGTTTCTCTGGGGCCAACGTCCTGACTTTC
CASSYGFSGANVLTF
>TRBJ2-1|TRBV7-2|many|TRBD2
TGTGCCAGCAGCTTTACTAGCGGTAATTACAATGAGCAGTTCTTC
CASSFTSGNYNEQFF
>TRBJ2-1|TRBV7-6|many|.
TGTGCCAGCAGCCTCGGACAGTCAGACAATGAGCAGTTCTTC
CASSLGQSDNEQFF